Presented here are 32 T cell receptor beta chains from one specimen sequenced in a study of T cell responses to AZD1222 COVID-19 vaccine. Sequenced by immunoSEQ multiplex PCR; TCRdb stores in-frame clones only, minus some. Of about 120,000 clones in the sample, 65% to 90% were seen once. The sequences come from peripheral blood, collected on day 0 of AZD1222 vaccination. The receptors here all came from an adult in good health.

The J gene is TRBJ1-3, the V gene TRBV5-1, with D unresolved. V was trimmed by 4 bases and J by 1 base, leaving 9 bases between them. The CDR3 has 14 residues. Germline CDR1 reads SGHRS; CDR2 reads YFSETQ. Written as DNA, the CDR3 is TGCGCCAGCAGCCCTGATTTGTCTGGAAACACCATATATTTT. As protein: CASSPDLSGNTIYF.

The rearrangement links TRBV9 to TRBJ1-1; 7 bases map to TRBD1. The V gene's germline CDR1 is SGDLS and CDR2 YYNGEE. The CDR3 has 13 amino acids. The V segment lost 4 bases and the J segment 6 bases; nucleotides outside the gene matches: 6. DNA of the CDR3: TGTGCCAGCAGCCCAGGGGGTATCTCTGAAGCTTTCTTT. It yields the protein CASSPGGISEAFF.

The CDR3 here is CASSVAFGESSGYTF. In nucleotides, the CDR3 is TGTGCCAGCAGCGTAGCTTTCGGGGAATCCTCTGGCTACACCTTC. The chain uses TRBV9 and TRBJ1-2; D not resolved. Germline V gene sequence: CDR1 SGDLS, CDR2 YYNGEE. The CDR3 extends over 15 amino acids. V was cut by 0 bases and J by 7 bases, with 16 bases left in between.

This clone was detected only once. This chain connects TRBV2 to TRBJ2-2; no reliable D call. The CDR3 sequence is 13 residues long. V lost 5 bases and J lost 4, with 8 bases in between. The V gene's germline CDR1 is SNHLY and CDR2 FYNNEI. The chain's CDR3 is CASSPGRTGELFF. CDR3 sequence (DNA): TGTGCCAGCAGTCCAGGTCGCACCGGGGAGCTGTTTTTT.

The V call is TRBV27, the J call TRBJ2-6, with D perhaps matching TRBD2 (5 bases). This CDR3 has 15 residues. Trimming cost V 5 bases and J 0 bases, with 8 bases left between them. Germline V gives CDR1 MNHEY, CDR2 SMNVEV (reference sequence). The CDR3 sequence: CASSIGSSGANVLTF. CDR3 sequence (DNA): TGTGCCAGCAGTATAGGGAGCTCTGGGGCCAACGTCCTGACTTTC.

This chain connects TRBV6-6 to TRBJ2-2; D is unclear. The CDR3 is made up of 12 amino acids. V lost 7 bases and J lost 8, with 11 bases in between. In germline, CDR1 is MNHNY, CDR2 SVGAGI (reference sequence). The chain's CDR3 is CASTLGTGELFF. The CDR3 region has the DNA TGTGCCAGCACCCTCGGAACTGGGGAGCTGTTTTTT.

This clone occurred a few times. The chain has TRBV10-1 and TRBJ2-7; D may be TRBD2 (5 bases). Germline CDR1 and CDR2: WNHNN and SYGVQD (reference sequence). V lost 4 bases to trimming and J lost 6 bases, with 13 bases between them. The CDR3 loop spans 13 amino acids. The CDR3 loop is CASSAGVASEQYF. The CDR3, as DNA: TGCGCCAGCAGTGCCGGGGTGGCGAGCGAGCAGTACTTC.

V is TRBV19 and J is TRBJ1-5; D is perhaps TRBD1 (5 bases). Deletions cut 6 bases from V and 0 bases from J, with 12 bases between. Germline V gives CDR1 LNHDA, CDR2 SQIVND (reference sequence). The CDR3 covers 15 residues. CDR3 in amino acids: CASRGSGNSNQPQHF. Written as DNA, the CDR3 is TGTGCCAGTAGGGGGTCAGGGAATAGCAATCAGCCCCAGCATTTT.

V is TRBV18 and J is TRBJ2-5; D is unresolved. Trimming stripped 3 bases from V and 5 bases from J, with 19 bases between. The CDR3 has 16 amino acids. The germline CDR1 and CDR2 sequences are KGHSH and LQKENI. The CDR3 DNA sequence: TGTGCCAGCTCACCTCTCGGACCGCCCGCAACGGAGACCCAGTACTTC. This translates into CASSPLGPPATETQYF.

The chain combines TRBV6-5 with TRBJ1-2; 8 bases line up with TRBD1. With 7 bases clipped from V and 5 bases from J, the junction kept 12 bases outside the gene matches. The CDR3 loop spans 15 amino acids. Germline V gives CDR1 MNHEY, CDR2 SVGAGI. The CDR3 DNA reads TGTGCCAGCAACGGGGACAGGCTCCTTCCATATGGCTACACCTTC. It translates to CASNGDRLLPYGYTF.

This sequence joins TRBV5-5 and TRBJ1-2, with 10 bases that match TRBD1. V dropped 4 bases and J dropped 3; count of bases not matched to a gene: 6. This CDR3 has 15 amino acids. From germline, CDR1 is SGHKS and CDR2 YYEKEE (reference sequence). CDR3 amino acids: CASSRDRGRDYGYTF. DNA for the CDR3: TGTGCCAGCAGCCGCGACAGGGGGCGCGACTATGGCTACACCTTC.

The chain recombines TRBV4-1 with TRBJ2-7, with 7 bases fitting TRBD1. V was clipped by 0 bases and J by 2 bases; unmatched bases: 13. The CDR3 has 18 residues. Per germline, CDR1 MGHRA and CDR2 YSYEKL. The CDR3 loop is CASSQEFATTGKTYEQYF. The CDR3 nucleotides are TGCGCCAGCAGCCAAGAATTTGCCACGACAGGGAAGACCTACGAGCAGTACTTC.

The chain couples TRBV24-1 to TRBJ2-1; no definite D call. Germline values: CDR1 KGHDR, CDR2 SFDVKD. Trimming removed 0 bases from V and 9 bases from J, with 2 bases in between. The CDR3 runs to 11 residues. In DNA form, the CDR3 reads TGTGCCACCAGTGATTTGTTTGAGCAGTTCTTC. Translating gives CATSDLFEQFF.

This clone came up once. The chain has TRBV7-2 and TRBJ2-7; TRBD1 is a possible D gene (5 bases). The germline gives CDR1 SGHTA, CDR2 FQGNSA. CDR3 length: 15 amino acids. The ends were cut back, 5 bases at V and 0 bases at J, with 14 bases in the middle. This CDR3 reads CASSPTAYPSYEQYF. CDR3 DNA sequence: TGTGCCAGCAGCCCGACAGCTTACCCCTCCTACGAGCAGTACTTC. The entire variable domain, with the rest obtained from reference TRBV7-2 and TRBJ2-7, is as follows: GAGVSQSPSNKVTEKGKDVELRCDPISGHTALYWYRQSLGQGLEFLIYFQGNSAPDKSGLPSDRFSAERTGGSVSTLTIQRTQQEDSAVYLCASSPTAYPSYEQYFGPGTRLTVT.

The genes are TRBV7-9 and TRBJ1-5, with TRBD1 matching 8 bases. Germline V gives CDR1 SEHNR, CDR2 FQNEAQ (reference sequence). J lost 0 bases, V lost 5 bases, and 6 bases had no gene match. The length of the CDR3 is 16 residues. This CDR3 is CASSPGQGDSNQPQHF. CDR3 nucleotides: TGTGCCAGCAGCCCAGGACAGGGAGATAGCAATCAGCCCCAGCATTTT.

The CDR3 nucleotides are TGTGCCAGCAGTTTAGGCAGGGCTGGGGCCAACGTCCTGACTTTC. Its protein product is CASSLGRAGANVLTF. This chain connects TRBV28 to TRBJ2-6; D possibly corresponds to TRBD1 (5 bases). V was shortened by 2 bases and J by 2 bases, with 7 bases between the two germline ends. The CDR3 consists of 15 residues. The germline V gene encodes CDR1 MDHEN and CDR2 SYDVKM.

The V call is TRBV28, the J call TRBJ2-7; D not certain. CDR1 is MDHEN and CDR2 is SYDVKM in the germline V gene. Trimming cost V 8 bases and J 4 bases, with 6 bases left between them. This CDR3 contains 10 residues. The CDR3 here is CASAEYEQYF. The CDR3 bases are TGTGCCAGCGCCGAGTACGAGCAGTACTTC.

This chain connects TRBV11-3 to TRBJ1-2, with TRBD1 identical over 8 bases. The CDR3 runs 13 residues. V was pared by 3 bases and J by 8 bases, with 5 bases of the junction left unmatched. From germline, CDR1 is SGHNT and CDR2 YENEEA. The CDR3 nucleotides are TGTGCCAGCAGCTTCGACAGGGGCAACGGCTACACCTTC. Amino acid sequence: CASSFDRGNGYTF.

This CDR3 reads CASSSRDQSRGYTF. In nucleotides, the CDR3 is TGTGCCAGCAGCTCGCGTGACCAATCCCGGGGCTACACCTTC. This chain connects TRBV7-2 to TRBJ1-2; D is unclear. The V gene lost 4 bases and the J gene lost 8 bases, with 17 bases spanning the gap. The CDR3 runs to 14 residues. The V gene's germline CDR1 is SGHTA and CDR2 FQGNSA.

In this sample, this clone turned up once. The chain is built from TRBV9 and TRBJ1-5, with D maybe TRBD1 (6 bases). The CDR3 is made up of 15 amino acids. Trimming took 5 bases from V and 5 from J, leaving 17 bases between them. CDR1 and CDR2 from the germline V gene are SGDLS and YYNGEE. The CDR3 spells CASSLSPQGDQPQHF. The CDR3, as DNA: TGTGCCAGCAGTCTTTCCCCACAGGGAGATCAGCCCCAGCATTTT.

The CDR3 bases are TGTGCCAGCAGCGACCTAGCTCATGGCACAGATACGCAGTATTTT. It is translated as CASSDLAHGTDTQYF. The V and J genes are TRBV9 and TRBJ2-3; TRBD2 is a possible D gene (5 bases). The CDR3 is 15 amino acids. CDR1 is SGDLS and CDR2 is YYNGEE in the germline V gene. Trimming pared 3 bases from V and 1 base from J, leaving 12 bases between.

This rearrangement joins TRBV30 to TRBJ1-5, with D maybe TRBD1 (5 bases). CDR1 and CDR2 from the germline V gene are GTSNPN and SVGIG (reference sequence). The CDR3 sequence is 13 residues long. V was shortened by 5 bases and J by 3 bases, with 11 bases between the two germline ends. The CDR3 loop reads CAWRGTLNQPQHF. CDR3 nucleotides: TGTGCCTGGCGTGGGACCCTCAATCAGCCCCAGCATTTT.

The V and J genes are TRBV25-1 and TRBJ2-2; D tentatively fits TRBD1 or TRBD2 (5 bases each). The CDR3 sequence is 14 residues long. Trimming cost V 1 base and J 7 bases, with 10 bases left between them. Germline assignment: CDR1 MGHDK and CDR2 SYGVNS. The CDR3 loop is CASSEFGDDGELFF. CDR3 bases: TGTGCCAGCAGTGAATTCGGGGACGACGGGGAGCTGTTTTTT.

The V and J genes are TRBV5-5 and TRBJ1-6; perhaps TRBD1 as D (5 bases). V was clipped by 2 bases and J by 8 bases, with 23 bases between them. The CDR3 totals 18 residues. The germline V gene has CDR1 SGHKS and CDR2 YYEKEE (reference sequence). CDR3 sequence (DNA): TGTGCCAGCAGCTTATATACAGGCCTCGGTTCGGTGTATTCACCCCTCCACTTT. It yields the protein CASSLYTGLGSVYSPLHF.

J is TRBJ2-1 and V is TRBV19, with 11 positions matching TRBD1. V lost 4 bases and J lost 9; bases outside the gene matches: 14. Per germline, CDR1 LNHDA and CDR2 SQIVND (reference sequence). The CDR3 has 17 amino acids. This chain's CDR3 is CASSTPGTGGWLAEQFF. The CDR3 nucleotides are TGTGCCAGTAGTACCCCCGGGACAGGGGGGTGGCTCGCTGAGCAGTTCTTC.

The V and J genes are TRBV18 and TRBJ1-5; unclear D gene. CDR1 and CDR2 (germline): KGHSH, LQKENI. V lost 5 bases and J 2 bases, leaving 10 bases between the germline ends. The CDR3 has 14 residues. The CDR3 nucleotides read TGTGCCAGCTCATTCTCTATGGGCAATCAGCCCCAGCATTTT. It translates to CASSFSMGNQPQHF.

This chain uses TRBV7-9 with TRBJ2-7; D gene ambiguous. V was pared by 2 bases and J by 2 bases, with 10 bases between. Germline assignment: CDR1 SEHNR and CDR2 FQNEAQ (reference sequence). This CDR3 has 14 amino acids. The DNA for the CDR3 is TGTGCCAGCAGCTTAACCGGGCCCCCCTACGAGCAGTACTTC. Translated: CASSLTGPPYEQYF.

A word on this clone: Other DNA sequences within the sample encode an identical CDR3. The chain carries TRBV6-5 and TRBJ2-1, with D perhaps given as TRBD1 or TRBD2 (6 bases each). V was cut by 1 base and J by 8 bases, with 9 bases left in between. The CDR3 covers 13 residues. Germline V lookup: CDR1 MNHEY, CDR2 SVGAGI. The CDR3 nucleotides are TGTGCCAGCAGTTACTTGGGGGGCGATGAGCAGTTCTTC. It is translated as CASSYLGGDEQFF.

The rearrangement joins TRBV25-1 to TRBJ1-2, with a tentative D call TRBD1 (5 bases). V lost 4 bases and J lost 0, with 12 bases in between. The CDR3 runs to 15 residues. Germline CDR1 and CDR2: MGHDK and SYGVNS. Written as DNA, the CDR3 is TGTGCCAGCAGTGTTCCCGGACAAGCTAACTATGGCTACACCTTC. This sequence encodes CASSVPGQANYGYTF.

This clone has only a few counts. The chain recombines TRBV12-5 with TRBJ2-3, with D perhaps matching TRBD1 (6 bases). The germline V gene encodes CDR1 LGHNT and CDR2 FRNRAP. V was pared by 4 bases and J by 6 bases, with 14 bases between. The CDR3 loop spans 14 amino acids. CDR3 residues: CASGSYRDMDTQYF. The CDR3 DNA reads TGTGCTAGTGGTTCATACAGGGACATGGATACGCAGTATTTT.

V is TRBV28 and J is TRBJ2-6, with D possibly matching TRBD1 (6 bases). V was trimmed by 6 bases and J by 2 bases, leaving 14 bases between them. CDR3 length: 16 amino acids. CDR1 is MDHEN, CDR2 SYDVKM, per germline. The CDR3 coding sequence is TGTGCCAGCAGACGCTCTACAGGGACTGGGGCCAACGTCCTGACTTTC. Residues: CASRRSTGTGANVLTF.

This chain uses TRBV2 with TRBJ1-6; 8 nucleotides agree with TRBD1. Losses at the gene ends were 5 bases for V and 10 bases for J; bases not matched to a gene: 7. The length of the CDR3 is 14 residues. CDR1 is SNHLY, CDR2 FYNNEI, per germline. The chain's CDR3 is CASSRDRLWSPLHF. For the CDR3, the DNA is TGTGCCAGCAGTCGGGACAGGCTTTGGTCACCCCTCCACTTT.